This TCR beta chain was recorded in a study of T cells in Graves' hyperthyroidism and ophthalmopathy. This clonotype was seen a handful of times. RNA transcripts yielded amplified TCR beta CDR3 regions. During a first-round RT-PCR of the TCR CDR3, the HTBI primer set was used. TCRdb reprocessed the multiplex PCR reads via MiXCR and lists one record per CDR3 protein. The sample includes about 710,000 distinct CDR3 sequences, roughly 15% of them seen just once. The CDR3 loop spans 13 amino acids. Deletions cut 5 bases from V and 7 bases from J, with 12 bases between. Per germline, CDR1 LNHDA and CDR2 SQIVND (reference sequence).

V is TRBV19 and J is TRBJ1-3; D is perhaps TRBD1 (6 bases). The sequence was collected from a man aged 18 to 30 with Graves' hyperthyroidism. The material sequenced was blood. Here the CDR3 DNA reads TGTGCCAGTAGTCGGACAGCCGGGAACACCATATATTTT. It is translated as CASSRTAGNTIYF.